These 18 T cell receptor beta chains originate from one sample sequenced in a study of molecular identifiers for immune sequencing clone quantification. MiXCR, applied by TCRdb to the PCR reads, yields one record per CDR3 protein. The sample includes about 53,000 distinct CDR3 sequences, about a third of them seen just once. Sequencing used naive CD8+ T cells from blood, with Jurkat cell RNA spiked in. Subset indicated: FACS-sorted CD8+CD4-CCR7+CD45RA+ naive T cells. The receptors were gathered from a human donor in good health. Some libraries in this study had Jurkat cell RNA spiked in.

This clonotype was detected only a few times. The chain is built from TRBV18 and TRBJ2-2, with TRBD2 matching 9 bases. Losses at the gene ends were 3 bases for V and 5 bases for J; bases not matched to a gene: 10. The CDR3 extends over 17 amino acids. CDR1 is KGHSH and CDR2 is LQKENI in the germline V gene. The CDR3 DNA sequence: TGTGCCAGCTCACCTGTGATAGCGGGAGCGCGGACCGGGGAGCTGTTTTTT. This gives the protein CASSPVIAGARTGELFF.

The chain recombines TRBV16 with TRBJ1-2; D is possibly TRBD1 (5 bases). This CDR3 contains 14 residues. Germline CDR1 KGHSY, CDR2 FQNENV. The V gene lost 0 bases and the J gene lost 6 bases, with 11 bases spanning the gap. In DNA, the CDR3 is TGTGCCAGCAGCCAATCAGAGGCAGGGAATGGCTACACCTTC. Translated, it gives CASSQSEAGNGYTF.

This chain links TRBV9 with TRBJ2-7, with 9 bases aligning to TRBD1. This CDR3 contains 14 residues. The V and J ends lost 0 bases and 2 bases, in that order; junction bases with no gene match: 0. Per germline, CDR1 SGDLS and CDR2 YYNGEE. CDR3 nucleotides: TGTGCCAGCAGCGTAGGGGACAGGGCCTACGAGCAGTACTTC. Protein sequence: CASSVGDRAYEQYF.

Turning to this clonotype: A much larger clone sits a single nucleotide away, making a read error possible. The rearrangement links TRBV4-3 to TRBJ2-3; D may be TRBD1 (5 bases). Trimming removed 3 bases at V and 8 bases at J, with 18 bases between. The CDR3 is 15 amino acids. Germline CDR1 reads LGHNA; CDR2 reads YSLEER. CDR3 region: CASSHDRAGFPTQYF. CDR3 bases: TGCGCCAGCAGCCATGATAGGGCAGGGTTCCCTACGCAGTATTTT.

A remark on this clonotype: A much larger clonotype is one base distant, so this may be a read error. The chain is built from TRBV5-1 and TRBJ2-5; D ambiguous. Germline lookup yields CDR1 SGHRS and CDR2 YFSETQ. CDR3 length: 12 residues. The CDR3 DNA follows: TGCGCCAGCAGGGGCCCACAAGAGCCCCAGTACTTC. Protein: CASRGPQEPQYF.

This clonotype was detected ten times or more. The rearrangement joins TRBV4-1 to TRBJ1-1, with a possible D match to TRBD1 (6 bases). CDR3 length: 15 amino acids. V lost 1 base and J 5 bases, leaving 14 bases between the germline ends. Germline CDR1 and CDR2: MGHRA and YSYEKL. The CDR3 here is CASSQGSGGWTEAFF. The DNA for the CDR3 is TGCGCCAGCAGCCAAGGATCCGGGGGCTGGACTGAAGCTTTCTTT.

Note on this clonotype: A read error may explain this, as a much larger clone is one base away. The CDR3 here is CASSLINSYGQYF. The CDR3 coding sequence is TGTGCCAGCAGCCTGATAAACAGCTACGGGCAGTACTTC. V usage is TRBV5-6 and J usage is TRBJ2-7, with D unclear. The CDR3 has 13 residues. Germline CDR1 SGHDT, CDR2 YYEEEE.

This clonotype has a handful of counts. The chain carries TRBV4-2 and TRBJ2-7; the D gene could be TRBD1 or TRBD2 (5 bases each). Germline CDR1 LGHNA, CDR2 YNFKEQ. The CDR3 sequence is 14 residues long. The V end was cut by 4 bases, the J end by 2 bases, with 12 bases between. CDR3 in amino acids: CASSLVGTPYEQYF. CDR3 coding DNA: TGTGCCAGCAGCCTGGTCGGGACGCCCTACGAGCAGTACTTC.

Worth noting for this clonotype: This may arise from a read error, as a much more abundant clone is one base away. The CDR3 does not end in the conserved phenylalanine or tryptophan, so this is likely a read error. The chain has TRBV14 and TRBJ1-6, with D tentatively TRBD1 (5 bases). Per the germline V gene, CDR1 is SGHDN and CDR2 is FVKESK. V lost 4 bases and J lost 5, with 9 bases in between. The CDR3 contains 14 residues. CDR3: CASSLGAHNSPLHL. The CDR3 coding sequence is TGTGCCAGCAGCCTTGGGGCCCATAATTCACCCCTCCACTTA.

This clonotype showed up just a few times. The rearrangement links TRBV5-6 to TRBJ2-1, with D perhaps given as TRBD1 or TRBD2 (5 bases each). CDR1 is SGHDT and CDR2 is YYEEEE in the germline V gene. V was clipped by 5 bases and J by 8 bases, with 23 bases between them. The CDR3 length is 16 residues. CDR3: CASRHTGASMVHEQFF. CDR3 nucleotide sequence: TGTGCCAGCAGGCACACCGGGGCCTCTATGGTCCATGAGCAGTTCTTC.

This clonotype has only one observation. The chain has TRBV12-3 or TRBV12-4 and TRBJ2-7, with D perhaps matching TRBD2 (5 bases). The V and J ends lost 10 bases and 2 bases respectively, with 15 bases between them. There are 13 residues in the CDR3. The CDR3 region is CATAPGLPYEQYF. For the CDR3, the DNA is TGTGCCACCGCGCCCGGACTCCCCTACGAGCAGTACTTC.

In this sample, this clonotype turned up many times. The chain carries TRBV12-3 or TRBV12-4 and TRBJ2-7; D gene uncertain. V dropped 6 bases and J dropped 2 bases, with 11 bases sitting between them. There are 13 residues in the CDR3. CDR3 sequence reads: CASSPPSTYEQYF. CDR3 nucleotides: TGTGCCAGCAGCCCACCAAGTACCTACGAGCAGTACTTC.

CDR3 DNA sequence: TGTGCCAGCAGCCAAACAGGGGGCCGGGGTACTGAAGCTTTCTTT. Protein: CASSQTGGRGTEAFF. The V call is TRBV7-9, the J call TRBJ1-1; TRBD1 aligns across 9 bases. Germline CDR1 reads SEHNR; CDR2 reads FQNEAQ (reference sequence). V was clipped by 5 bases and J by 5 bases; unmatched bases: 9. This CDR3 region has 15 residues. Combining the CDR3 with reference TRBV7-9 and TRBJ1-1 gives the whole variable domain DTGVSQNPRHKITKRGQNVTFRCDPISEHNRLYWYRQTLGQGPEFLTYFQNEAQLEKSRLLSDRFSAERPKGSFSTLEIQRTEQGDSAMYLCASSQTGGRGTEAFFGQGTRLTVV.

This clonotype was observed at least ten times. The rearrangement links TRBV28 to TRBJ1-1; 10 bases are a match to TRBD1. The V gene end was trimmed by 4 bases and the J gene end by 5 bases; junction bases not matched to a gene: 4. This CDR3 is built from 14 residues. Germline V gene data show CDR1 as MDHEN and CDR2 as SYDVKM. The CDR3 loop is CASSSDRGFTEAFF. For the CDR3, the DNA is TGTGCCAGCAGTTCGGACAGGGGGTTTACTGAAGCTTTCTTT.

The chain has TRBV12-3 or TRBV12-4 and TRBJ2-2, with D unclear. This CDR3 comprises 13 residues. Deletions cut 4 bases from V and 6 bases from J, with 9 bases between. The DNA of the CDR3 is TGTGCCAGCAGTTCGACATCCCCCGGGGAGCTGTTTTTT. It specifies CASSSTSPGELFF.

This clonotype was observed a few times. The V and J genes are TRBV19 and TRBJ1-1; D not resolved. This CDR3 has 14 amino acids. CDR1 and CDR2 from the germline V gene are LNHDA and SQIVND (reference sequence). V was pared by 3 bases and J by 0 bases, with 8 bases between. CDR3: CASSIGRVNTEAFF. CDR3 DNA: TGTGCCAGTAGTATCGGACGGGTGAACACTGAAGCTTTCTTT.

Remarks on this clonotype: The conserved phenylalanine or tryptophan normally closing the CDR3 is absent here, so this likely arose from a read error. The V gene is TRBV6-5, the J gene TRBJ2-3, with 8 bases identical to TRBD2. Germline lookup yields CDR1 MNHEY and CDR2 SVGAGI. V lost 7 bases to trimming and J lost 5 bases; unmatched junction nucleotides: 14. CDR3 size: 16 residues. CDR3 sequence reads: CASTSLAGWGKDTQYL. The CDR3 nucleotides read TGTGCCAGCACTTCCCTAGCGGGCTGGGGGAAAGATACGCAGTATCTT.

The table lists this clonotype with many counts. In nucleotides, the CDR3 is TGTGCCAGCAGCTTAGTCCCGGACAGGCCCTACGAGCAGTACTTC. Residues: CASSLVPDRPYEQYF. The chain links TRBV7-2 to TRBJ2-7; 7 nucleotides agree with TRBD1. This CDR3 comprises 15 residues. CDR1 SGHTA and CDR2 FQGNSA come from the germline V gene. The junction had 5 bases not matched to a gene; V was cut back by 1 base and J by 2 bases.